Given below is one TCR beta chain in context. The antigen is unknown. This specimen belongs to a study of T cell responses to AZD1222 COVID-19 vaccine. Study observations and caveats: Spike-specific TCR breadth and depth went up after people got two AZD1222 doses. Clonal diversity may have been underestimated, and the donors were mostly white British, with more females than males. Spike-spanning, vaccine-associated CD4 TCRs were dominant at 160-218 and 743-854. Baseline antibody screening turned up just six seropositive AZD1222 recipients.

Sequencing was performed with immunoSEQ multiplex PCR; in TCRdb, only in-frame clones are kept and a portion is missing. The sample gives 200,000 or so clones, around 93% of which show up once; roughly 9.2% is in the top ten. Sequencing used peripheral blood, obtained on day 0 of AZD1222 vaccination. This TCR was sampled from an adult in good health.

The chain's CDR3 is CASSGGYNEQFF. CDR3 DNA: TGCGCCAGCAGTGGGGGTTACAATGAGCAGTTCTTC. The chain combines TRBV5-1 with TRBJ2-1; D tentatively fits TRBD1 or TRBD2 (5 bases each). Looked up from germline, CDR1 is SGHRS and CDR2 is YFSETQ. V was pared by 5 bases and J by 4 bases, with 7 bases between. There are 12 residues in the CDR3.